The following is a TCR beta chain sequence with its context. Some clones are missing from TCRdb's copy, which holds only in-frame ones; the method was immunoSEQ multiplex PCR. The table includes roughly 510,000 clones, approximately 90% detected once. Treatment reported: about 20 received Ad26.COV2.S at low or high dose, single or two shots; about 5 received placebo; per-sample allocation not given. Samples analyzed were those drawn on day 63 after the first vaccine or placebo injection. This sample is part of a study of Ad26.COV2.S vaccination and SARS-CoV-2 variants. Germline lookup yields CDR1 SGDLS and CDR2 YYNGEE. The CDR3 length is 17 residues. The V end was cut by 0 bases, the J end by 0 bases, with 13 bases between.

This sequence was found in a person aged 18-65 years who received the Ad26.COV2.S COVID-19 vaccine or a placebo. V and J are TRBV9 and TRBJ1-3; perhaps TRBD1 as D (6 bases). The source was peripheral blood, collected in a trial of Ad26.COV2.S vaccine versus placebo. The CDR3 nucleotides read TGTGCCAGCAGCGTAGGGCAGGGGACAAACTCTGGAAACACCATATATTTT. Translated: CASSVGQGTNSGNTIYF.